The 5 T cell receptor beta chains below come from one sample, sequenced in a study of graft-versus-host responses after intestinal transplantation. Assay used: immunoSEQ multiplex PCR; TCRdb lists only in-frame clones, some missing. Of several thousand clones in the sample, approximately 25% are singletons; the top ten hold about 6.1%. Irradiated, violet-dye-labeled stimulators (around 200,000) were plated alongside around 200,000 CFSE-labeled responders. The material sequenced was alloreactive CD8+ T cells from a mixed lymphocyte reaction culture, taken before transplantation. Subset reported: CFSE-low proliferating T cells sorted from roughly six-day pre-transplant mixed lymphocyte reaction (GvH or HvG direction). The source of these receptors is a human patient who was an organ donor for intestinal transplantation.

In this sample, this clone turned up a few times. V gene TRBV28 combines with J gene TRBJ2-1, with a tentative D call TRBD2 (6 bases). Germline V lookup: CDR1 MDHEN, CDR2 SYDVKM. Trimming pared 6 bases from V and 0 bases from J, leaving 15 bases between. The CDR3 is 16 residues long. Here the CDR3 DNA reads TGTGCCAGCAGAGACTTAGCGGCGAGCTCCTACAATGAGCAGTTCTTC. As protein: CASRDLAASSYNEQFF. Together with reference TRBV28 and TRBJ2-1, the CDR3 gives the full variable domain: DVKVTQSSRYLVKRTGEKVFLECVQDMDHENMFWYRQDPGLGLRLIYFSYDVKMKEKGDIPEGYSVSREKKERFSLILESASTNQTSMYLCASRDLAASSYNEQFFGPGTRLTVL.

This clone is classed as medium-sized. The genes are TRBV4-2 and TRBJ2-1, with D possibly matching TRBD2 (6 bases). The germline V and J ends were trimmed by 2 bases and 8 bases, with 16 bases remaining between them. The CDR3 is 15 amino acids. Germline V lookup: CDR1 LGHNA, CDR2 YNFKEQ. The CDR3, as DNA: TGTGCCAGCAGCCAATTCGTGGGAGGCGGGGATGAGCAGTTCTTC. Protein: CASSQFVGGGDEQFF.

Notes on this clone: Because it lacks the conserved phenylalanine or tryptophan at the end, this CDR3 is likely a read error. It is unclear where the CDR3 begins or ends on the DNA, so no DNA is shown, and the CDR3 is as TCRdb lists it. The gene calls are TRBV5-1 and TRBJ2-6; the table's D call, TRBD2, was not checked against the DNA. The CDR3 spans 14 amino acids, including both terminal residues. Germline V CDR1 and CDR2: SGHRS, YFSETQ. CDR3 in amino acids: CASGRESVHKVGPT.

This clone is categorized as medium-sized. The gene calls are TRBV18 and TRBJ1-1, with D uncertain. The CDR3 length is 14 residues. The germline gives CDR1 KGHSH, CDR2 LQKENI. Trimming took 1 base from V and 6 from J, leaving 12 bases between them. The CDR3 DNA follows: TGTGCCAGCTCACCACTGGGAGGGTCGGCTGAAGCTTTCTTT. Translation: CASSPLGGSAEAFF.

This clone is classed as medium-sized (0.01 to 0.1%). This chain's CDR3 is CASSLIAGNGELFF. CDR3 coding DNA: TGTGCCAGCAGCTTAATAGCGGGGAACGGGGAGCTGTTTTTT. V is TRBV13 and J is TRBJ2-2; 8 bases align to TRBD2. From germline, CDR1 is PRHDT and CDR2 FYEKMQ (reference sequence). J was trimmed by 7 bases and V by 2 bases; bases with no gene match: 3. The CDR3 is 14 amino acids.